One sample yielded the 14 T cell receptor beta chains listed below, sequenced in a study of identical twins. Each CDR3 protein gets one entry after TCRdb re-called the 5' RACE reads with MiXCR. The profile shows approximately 410,000 distinct CDR3 sequences, about 18% of them singletons. Sample: naive T cells sorted from blood. These receptor sequences come from a man aged 50-59 years in good health.

At least ten counts were recorded for this clonotype. The chain uses TRBV20-1 and TRBJ2-3; D is perhaps TRBD2 (5 bases). The germline V gene encodes CDR1 DFQATT and CDR2 SNEGSKA (reference sequence). V was clipped by 3 bases and J by 1 base, with 11 bases between them. The length of the CDR3 is 14 residues. The CDR3 DNA follows: TGCAGTGCTAGGCTAGCCCAGCGCACAGATACGCAGTATTTT. It encodes CSARLAQRTDTQYF.

This chain joins TRBV2 and TRBJ1-1; 7 nucleotides match TRBD1. Trimming at V came to 3 bases and at J to 1 base, leaving 5 bases not matched to a gene. Germline assignment: CDR1 SNHLY and CDR2 FYNNEI. CDR3 length: 15 residues. The CDR3 DNA is TGTGCCAGCAGTGAGGACAGGAGGAAGAACACTGAAGCTTTCTTT. It translates to CASSEDRRKNTEAFF. The entire variable domain, with the rest obtained from reference TRBV2 and TRBJ1-1, is as follows: EPEVTQTPSHQVTQMGQEVILRCVPISNHLYFYWYRQILGQKVEFLVSFYNNEISEKSEIFDDQFSVERPDGSNFTLKIRSTKLEDSAMYFCASSEDRRKNTEAFFGQGTRLTVV.

The table lists this clonotype with many counts. The rearrangement uses TRBV6-1 and TRBJ2-3, with 14 bases lining up with TRBD2. In germline, CDR1 is MNHNS, CDR2 SASEGT. V shed 6 bases, J shed 4 bases, and the junction held 6 bases outside the gene matches. This CDR3 contains 16 residues. CDR3 DNA: TGTGCCAGCAGCAAGGGACTAGCGGGAGTTGCAGATACGCAGTATTTT. It specifies CASSKGLAGVADTQYF.

This clonotype was seen ten or more times. This chain joins TRBV20-1 and TRBJ2-1; D possibly corresponds to TRBD2 (6 bases). Trimming removed 0 bases at V and 8 bases at J, with 17 bases between. CDR3 length: 15 residues. The germline V gene encodes CDR1 DFQATT and CDR2 SNEGSKA (reference sequence). The CDR3 DNA is TGCAGTGCTAGAGATCTAGGCGGGATTAAGTATGAGCAGTTCTTC. Its translation: CSARDLGGIKYEQFF.

The chain has TRBV20-1 and TRBJ2-7, with 11 bases identical to TRBD2. V gave up 0 bases and J gave up 3 bases; unmatched junction bases: 4. Germline CDR1 and CDR2: DFQATT and SNEGSKA (reference sequence). CDR3 length equals 15 residues. The CDR3 sequence is CSARDLAGGGYEQYF. CDR3 nucleotide sequence: TGCAGTGCTAGAGACTTAGCGGGGGGGGGCTACGAGCAGTACTTC.

This clonotype was observed at least ten times. The DNA of the CDR3 is TGTGCCAGCAATTTACCCGGCAGCTCCTACGAGCAGTACTTC. Amino acid sequence: CASNLPGSSYEQYF. This chain joins TRBV6-2 or TRBV6-3 and TRBJ2-7; no reliable D call. The ends were cut back, 7 bases at V and 0 bases at J, with 13 bases in the middle. In germline, CDR1 is MNHEY, CDR2 SVGEGT. CDR3 size: 14 residues.

The rearrangement links TRBV7-2 to TRBJ2-1; 10 bases align to TRBD2. The germline gives CDR1 SGHTA, CDR2 FQGNSA. The CDR3 sequence is 15 residues long. The trim removed 7 bases at V and 5 bases at J, leaving 8 bases unmatched. The CDR3 here is CASNLGLARHNEQFF. The CDR3 nucleotides read TGTGCCAGCAACCTGGGACTAGCGCGACACAATGAGCAGTTCTTC.

This clonotype was seen a few times. V and J are TRBV5-5 and TRBJ2-3; 14 nucleotides line up with TRBD2. The germline gives CDR1 SGHKS, CDR2 YYEKEE (reference sequence). J lost 8 bases, V lost 4 bases, and 3 bases had no gene match. This CDR3 region has 14 residues. In DNA form, the CDR3 reads TGTGCCAGCAGCGAGGGACTAGCGGGGGCTACGCAGTATTTT. Amino acid sequence: CASSEGLAGATQYF.

This clonotype was seen a few times. The chain joins TRBV4-3 to TRBJ2-7; perhaps TRBD2 as D (6 bases). The CDR3 extends over 17 amino acids. Germline V CDR1 and CDR2: LGHNA, YSLEER. Trimming removed 0 bases at V and 0 bases at J, with 15 bases between. The CDR3, as DNA: TGCGCCAGCAGCCAAGAAACCGGGACTCCCTTCTCCTACGAGCAGTACTTC. The encoded protein is CASSQETGTPFSYEQYF.

Only one count was recorded for this clonotype. Given a much more abundant clone one base away, this may be a read error. This chain connects TRBV20-1 to TRBJ2-3; D ambiguous. Germline V gives CDR1 DFQATT, CDR2 SNEGSKA (reference sequence). The CDR3 extends over 14 amino acids. Deletions cut 0 bases from V and 7 bases from J, with 14 bases between. The CDR3 sequence is CSARDGVSPNTQYF. In DNA, the CDR3 is TGCAGTGCTAGAGATGGAGTTTCCCCGAATACGCAGTATTTT.

This clonotype was detected many times. The chain uses TRBV11-2 and TRBJ2-7; D is undetermined. The CDR3 spans 13 residues. Germline V gives CDR1 SGHAT, CDR2 FQNNGV. V dropped 1 base and J dropped 4 bases, with 8 bases sitting between them. CDR3 sequence reads: CASSLVHQYEQYF. CDR3 bases: TGTGCCAGCAGCTTAGTCCATCAATACGAGCAGTACTTC.

This clonotype was counted once. The CDR3 region has the DNA TGTGCCAGCAAGAGCCCACAGGGAGCCCAAGAGACCCAGTACTTC. Amino acids: CASKSPQGAQETQYF. The genes are TRBV2 and TRBJ2-5; D may be TRBD1 (6 bases). The CDR3 is 15 residues long. CDR1 is SNHLY, CDR2 FYNNEI, per germline. Trimming shortened V by 7 bases and J by 1 base, and 16 bases separated the two germline ends.

The rearrangement joins TRBV30 to TRBJ1-1; possibly TRBD1 for D (6 bases). CDR3 length: 13 amino acids. CDR1 is GTSNPN, CDR2 SVGIG, per germline (reference sequence). Deletions cut 3 bases from V and 3 bases from J, with 11 bases between. CDR3 in DNA: TGTGCCTGGAGCCGAACAGGGTACACTGAAGCTTTCTTT. Translating gives CAWSRTGYTEAFF.

This clonotype was seen ten or more times. The chain combines TRBV28 with TRBJ2-1; 7 nucleotides align to TRBD1. This CDR3 contains 15 residues. Trimming cost V 4 bases and J 6 bases; bases outside gene matches: 9. Germline CDR1 and CDR2: MDHEN and SYDVKM. Written as DNA, the CDR3 is TGTGCCAGCAGTTCCCCCCGGGACAGAGGCAATGAGCAGTTCTTC. Protein: CASSSPRDRGNEQFF. The full variable domain, with the rest looked up from reference TRBV28 and TRBJ2-1, is DVKVTQSSRYLVKRTGEKVFLECVQDMDHENMFWYRQDPGLGLRLIYFSYDVKMKEKGDIPEGYSVSREKKERFSLILESASTNQTSMYLCASSSPRDRGNEQFFGPGTRLTVL.